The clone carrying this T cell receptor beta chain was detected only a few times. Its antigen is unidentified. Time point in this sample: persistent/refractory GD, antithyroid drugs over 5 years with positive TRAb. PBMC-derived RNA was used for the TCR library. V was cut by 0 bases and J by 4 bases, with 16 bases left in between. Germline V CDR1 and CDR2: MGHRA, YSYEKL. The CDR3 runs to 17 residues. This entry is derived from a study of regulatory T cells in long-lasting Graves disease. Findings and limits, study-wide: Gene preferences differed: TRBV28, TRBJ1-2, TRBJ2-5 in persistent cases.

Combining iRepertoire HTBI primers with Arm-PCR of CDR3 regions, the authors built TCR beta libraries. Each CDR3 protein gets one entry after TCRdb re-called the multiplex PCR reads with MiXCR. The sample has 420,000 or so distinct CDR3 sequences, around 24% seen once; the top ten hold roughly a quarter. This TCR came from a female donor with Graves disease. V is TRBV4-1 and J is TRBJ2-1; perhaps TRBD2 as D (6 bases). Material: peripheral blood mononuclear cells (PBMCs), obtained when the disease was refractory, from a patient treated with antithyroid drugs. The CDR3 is CASSQDRSSDFYNEQFF. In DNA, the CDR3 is TGCGCCAGCAGCCAAGATCGTTCTAGCGACTTTTACAATGAGCAGTTCTTC.